This T cell receptor beta chain was documented in a study of cytomegalovirus exposure and HLA in healthy donors. Study-wide results and limits: 87-base-pair reads could not separate some V segments, including TRBV6-2 and TRBV6-3.

60 Vbeta and 13 Jbeta primers were used in PCR. Per the original data handling: Later, an analysis found about 77 million unique TCR beta chains, and 9.5 million to 11 million of these were shared. Data came from immunoSEQ multiplex PCR; TCRdb stores just in-frame clones and leaves some out. From that table come the V and J calls and clone size; the DNA was used to work out D and trimming. Of 130,000 to 150,000 clones listed, around three quarters are singletons. The germline V gene has CDR1 SNHLY and CDR2 FYNNEI. With 7 bases removed from V and 2 bases from J, the gap between germline ends came to 14 bases. The CDR3 spans 14 residues. In this sample, this clone turned up once. What it binds is unknown. Everyone who donated was a healthy bone marrow donor.

Input material: PBMCs. This chain connects TRBV2 to TRBJ2-5, with D tentatively TRBD2 (6 bases). The clonotype was recovered from a middle-aged woman in good health and CMV-seronegative. CDR3 sequence: CASTRDSIQETQYF. The CDR3 DNA reads TGTGCCAGCACCCGGGACTCCATACAAGAGACCCAGTACTTC. Full variable domain (remainder filled in from reference TRBV2 and TRBJ2-5): EPEVTQTPSHQVTQMGQEVILRCVPISNHLYFYWYRQILGQKVEFLVSFYNNEISEKSEIFDDQFSVERPDGSNFTLKIRSTKLEDSAMYFCASTRDSIQETQYFGPGTRLLVL.